The rows below give T cell receptor beta chains drawn from one sample of a study of T cell clones after liver transplantation. The method was immunoSEQ multiplex PCR; TCRdb's version includes in-frame clones alone and lacks a portion of them. The profile shows under 35,000 clones, around 96% of them singletons. The sample here was CD8+ T cells from blood, taken 12 months after liver transplant. The receptors were sampled from a human patient who received a liver transplant. A share of the T cells may be of graft donor origin. Each CDR3 is given with its conserved first and last residue.

v_gene: TRBV6-1; j_gene: TRBJ2-7; CDR3aa: CASSRDREYEQYF
v_gene: TRBV27; j_gene: TRBJ2-1; CDR3aa: CASSLWTSSVTHNEQFF
v_gene: TRBV9; j_gene: TRBJ1-5; CDR3aa: CASSETGDPNQPQHF
v_gene: TRBV5-1; j_gene: .; CDR3aa: CASSLSGHEQYF
v_gene: TRBV7-3; j_gene: TRBJ1-2; CDR3aa: CASSLSGEDGYTF
v_gene: TRBV6-5; j_gene: TRBJ1-5; CDR3aa: CASSPDRGPLPPQHF
v_gene: TRBV5-4; j_gene: TRBJ1-5; CDR3aa: CASSQSGRQPQHF
v_gene: TRBV10-2; j_gene: TRBJ2-3; CDR3aa: CATEGIGTDTQYF
v_gene: TRBV19; j_gene: TRBJ2-7; CDR3aa: CASSTWTADEQYF
v_gene: TRBV7-3; j_gene: TRBJ2-7; CDR3aa: CASSLTGSAGYEQYF
v_gene: TRBV7-2; j_gene: TRBJ2-2; CDR3aa: CASSPVGQGSTGELFF
v_gene: TRBV7-8; j_gene: TRBJ2-7; CDR3aa: CASTARGGYEQYF
v_gene: TRBV5-4; j_gene: TRBJ2-7; CDR3aa: CASSLVGGASYEQYF
v_gene: TRBV5-1; j_gene: TRBJ2-7; CDR3aa: CASSLLQGYEQYF
v_gene: TRBV2; j_gene: TRBJ2-2; CDR3aa: CASSTGTSAAGELFF
v_gene: TRBV4-1; j_gene: TRBJ1-2; CDR3aa: CASSQDYTRGYTF
v_gene: TRBV13; j_gene: TRBJ2-7; CDR3aa: CASVRGSEQYF
v_gene: TRBV6-5; j_gene: TRBJ1-2; CDR3aa: CASSIQGNYGYTF
v_gene: TRBV5-5; j_gene: TRBJ1-1; CDR3aa: CASSLGRRFRAYAEAFF
v_gene: TRBV27; j_gene: TRBJ2-7; CDR3aa: CASSLSAQGANEQYF
v_gene: TRBV7-6; j_gene: TRBJ2-7; CDR3aa: CASSPGLTSYEQYF
v_gene: TRBV10-3; j_gene: TRBJ2-3; CDR3aa: CAITGTITDTQYF
v_gene: TRBV7-9; j_gene: TRBJ2-2; CDR3aa: CASSPPWAAGELFF
v_gene: TRBV13; j_gene: TRBJ1-6; CDR3aa: CASRFWGDNSPLHF
v_gene: TRBV2; j_gene: TRBJ2-1; CDR3aa: CASSDPRLAGARYNEQFF
v_gene: TRBV4-2; j_gene: TRBJ2-6; CDR3aa: CASSQPGQISGANVLTF
v_gene: TRBV2; j_gene: TRBJ2-5; CDR3aa: CASIQETQYF
v_gene: TRBV19; j_gene: TRBJ2-2; CDR3aa: CASTDHWGAGTNTGELFF
v_gene: TRBV9; j_gene: TRBJ2-5; CDR3aa: CASSMGQGAGETQYF
v_gene: TRBV29-1; j_gene: TRBJ2-1; CDR3aa: CSVPGTSANEQFF
v_gene: TRBV7-9; j_gene: TRBJ2-3; CDR3aa: CASSLGTGHADTQYF
v_gene: TRBV28; j_gene: TRBJ1-2; CDR3aa: CASRLEDRGWFGYTF
v_gene: TRBV6-5; j_gene: TRBJ2-2; CDR3aa: CASSPGVGTGELFF
v_gene: TRBV11-2; j_gene: TRBJ1-4; CDR3aa: CASSTGYSNEKLFF
v_gene: TRBV4-3; j_gene: TRBJ2-3; CDR3aa: CASSQELAGGRDTQYF
v_gene: TRBV10-1; j_gene: TRBJ2-1; CDR3aa: CASTGTSGKGGSYNEQFF
v_gene: TRBV28; j_gene: TRBJ1-2; CDR3aa: CASSLNYGYTF
v_gene: TRBV29-1; j_gene: TRBJ2-5; CDR3aa: CSVSPGQGQTQYF
v_gene: TRBV9; j_gene: TRBJ2-3; CDR3aa: CASSPTSSTQYF
v_gene: TRBV5-1; j_gene: TRBJ1-2; CDR3aa: CASSFGQDYGYTF
v_gene: TRBV27; j_gene: TRBJ2-1; CDR3aa: CASSVGYHNEQFF
v_gene: TRBV27; j_gene: TRBJ2-5; CDR3aa: CASSGTSEGETQYF
v_gene: TRBV5-6; j_gene: TRBJ2-5; CDR3aa: CASSLAVQLKTQYF
v_gene: TRBV15; j_gene: TRBJ1-5; CDR3aa: CATTHRVEQPQHF
v_gene: TRBV30; j_gene: TRBJ1-5; CDR3aa: CAWTHQPQHF
v_gene: TRBV19; j_gene: TRBJ1-1; CDR3aa: CASSIDGSEAFF
v_gene: TRBV7-9; j_gene: TRBJ2-1; CDR3aa: CASSPRPGQANNEQFF
v_gene: TRBV6-1; j_gene: TRBJ2-7; CDR3aa: CASSDGDRGFYEQYF
v_gene: TRBV13; j_gene: TRBJ1-1; CDR3aa: CASTLRGHGSAEAFF
v_gene: TRBV6-6; j_gene: TRBJ2-1; CDR3aa: CASSYLAEGDNEQFF
v_gene: TRBV10-3; j_gene: TRBJ2-3; CDR3aa: CAISGLAVTDTQYF
v_gene: TRBV5-1; j_gene: TRBJ1-1; CDR3aa: CASRGQQNTEAFF
v_gene: TRBV5-1; j_gene: TRBJ2-4; CDR3aa: CASSPHVAGGPTLAKNIQYF
v_gene: TRBV11-2; j_gene: TRBJ2-3; CDR3aa: CASSLVGGGSTDTQYF
v_gene: TRBV11-3; j_gene: TRBJ2-1; CDR3aa: CASSPPTDNEQFF
v_gene: TRBV25-1; j_gene: TRBJ1-1; CDR3aa: CASSARDGPNTEAFF
v_gene: TRBV29-1; j_gene: TRBJ2-2; CDR3aa: CRRTVDTGELFF